What follows is one T cell receptor beta chain and its context. This entry belongs to a study of regulatory T cells in long-lasting Graves disease. Study as a whole: By definition, persistent Graves' disease involved antithyroid drugs for over 5 years alongside positive TSH receptor antibodies.

CDR3-region Arm-PCR and iRepertoire HTBI primers produced the TCR beta libraries. TCRdb ran MiXCR on the multiplex PCR reads and lists one entry per CDR3 protein. The sample lists 300,000 to 500,000 distinct CDR3 sequences, around 20% occurring once. The time point here: persistent/refractory GD, antithyroid drugs over 5 years with positive TRAb. PBMC-derived RNA was used for the TCR library. Criteria from the American Thyroid Association guidelines were applied to diagnose Graves' disease. J was trimmed by 5 bases and V by 3 bases; bases with no gene match: 8. Germline V gene data show CDR1 as KGHSY and CDR2 as FQNENV. The CDR3 has 15 residues.

This chain links TRBV16 with TRBJ1-1, with 8 bases fitting TRBD1. Sequences were derived from peripheral blood mononuclear cells (PBMCs), sampled when the disease was refractory, from a patient treated with antithyroid drugs. The receptor comes from a female donor with Graves disease. CDR3 protein: CASSHRQGIRTEAFF. In DNA form, the CDR3 reads TGTGCCAGCAGCCATAGACAGGGGATTCGGACTGAAGCTTTCTTT.